Presented here are 23 T cell receptor beta chains from one specimen sequenced in a study of CD8 T cells in ankylosing spondylitis. Study observations and caveats: What seemed typical of ankylosing spondylitis blood was a TCR beta motif built from several highly homologous variants.

The antigens for these receptors are not known. TCRdb re-called the 5' RACE reads through MiXCR, storing one row per CDR3 protein. This table has more than 600,000 distinct CDR3 sequences, about 20% appearing once. Sequenced material: blood, either unsorted or a sorted T cell fraction (not recorded which). These receptors were collected from a male donor with ankylosing spondylitis.

The J gene is TRBJ1-3, the V gene TRBV7-9; D perhaps matches TRBD1 (6 bases). Trimming stripped 1 base from V and 4 bases from J, with 17 bases between. CDR3 length equals 17 residues. CDR1 SEHNR and CDR2 FQNEAQ come from the germline V gene (reference sequence). CDR3 DNA sequence: TGTGCCAGCAGCTTAGAGGCCCTCAGGGGTTCAGGAAACACCATATATTTT. It encodes CASSLEALRGSGNTIYF.

The chain couples TRBV7-2 to TRBJ1-2; D is uncertain. V was shortened by 3 bases and J by 6 bases, with 11 bases between the two germline ends. Germline V lookup: CDR1 SGHTA, CDR2 FQGNSA. The CDR3 loop spans 13 amino acids. This CDR3 is CASSFGPGNGYTF. The CDR3 DNA reads as TGTGCCAGCAGCTTTGGGCCTGGGAATGGCTACACCTTC.

CDR3 sequence: CASSLGLSREQYF. The CDR3 DNA reads TGTGCCAGCAGCTTGGGATTATCCAGGGAGCAGTACTTC. The chain carries TRBV7-2 and TRBJ2-7; D gene unclear. The CDR3 extends over 13 amino acids. Germline-derived CDR1 and CDR2 are SGHTA and FQGNSA. V was clipped by 3 bases and J by 7 bases, with 13 bases between them.

V usage is TRBV9 and J usage is TRBJ1-1; the D gene is possibly TRBD1 (5 bases). The CDR3 has 14 residues. Between the trimmed V and J ends, which lost 0 bases and 1 base, there was a span of 7 bases. Germline values: CDR1 SGDLS, CDR2 YYNGEE. CDR3 DNA sequence: TGTGCCAGCAGCGTAGACCAGGGGAACACTGAAGCTTTCTTT. This encodes CASSVDQGNTEAFF.

The rearrangement links TRBV15 to TRBJ2-5; D is unclear. Germline CDR1 LNHNV, CDR2 YYDKDF (reference sequence). This CDR3 spans 13 amino acids. V was cut by 0 bases and J by 3 bases, with 5 bases left in between. The CDR3 reads CATSRDLEETQYF. The CDR3 nucleotides are TGTGCCACCAGCAGAGATCTGGAAGAGACCCAGTACTTC.

This clonotype was seen more than once but under ten times. The chain uses TRBV6-2 or TRBV6-3 and TRBJ2-7; 8 bases fit TRBD1. V was pared by 6 bases and J by 3 bases, with 13 bases of the junction left unmatched. This CDR3 comprises 16 residues. The germline CDR1 and CDR2 sequences are MNHEY and SVGEGT. The CDR3 region has the DNA TGTGCCAGCAGAAAGAATCCGGGACAGGAGGACTACGAGCAGTACTTC. It translates to CASRKNPGQEDYEQYF.

This clonotype was seen more than once but under ten times. The chain has TRBV3-1 and TRBJ1-6; D is ambiguous. The V end lost 3 bases, the J end lost 7 bases, and 4 bases lay between the germline ends. The length of the CDR3 is 12 residues. Germline loops: CDR1 LGHDT, CDR2 YNNKEL (reference sequence). CDR3 sequence reads: CASSHGNSPLHF. The CDR3 coding sequence is TGTGCCAGCAGCCATGGAAATTCACCCCTCCACTTT.

This clonotype was counted ten times or more. The V and J genes are TRBV5-1 and TRBJ2-1, with 12 nucleotides matching TRBD2. Germline V lookup: CDR1 SGHRS, CDR2 YFSETQ. Trimming removed 3 bases from V and 4 bases from J; junction bases left unmatched: 2. The CDR3 runs to 15 residues. The CDR3 bases are TGCGCCAGCAGCTGGACTAGCGGGGCATACAATGAGCAGTTCTTC. Its protein is CASSWTSGAYNEQFF.

The chain uses TRBV28 and TRBJ2-7; 16 nucleotides align to TRBD2. V was clipped by 6 bases and J by 4 bases; unmatched bases: 3. This CDR3 spans 15 amino acids. Germline CDR1 and CDR2: MDHEN and SYDVKM. CDR3 coding DNA: TGTGCCAGCAGAGGGACTAGCGGGGGGGCGTACGAGCAGTACTTC. This gives the protein CASRGTSGGAYEQYF.

This clonotype occurred a few times. The chain carries TRBV7-2 and TRBJ2-7; unclear D gene. The CDR3 contains 14 residues. The V end was cut by 3 bases, the J end by 2 bases, with 11 bases between. Germline values: CDR1 SGHTA, CDR2 FQGNSA. The CDR3 nucleotides are TGTGCCAGCAGCTTTTCGGCCTTAACCTACGAGCAGTACTTC. It is translated as CASSFSALTYEQYF.

V gene TRBV4-3 combines with J gene TRBJ2-7, with D perhaps being TRBD1 or TRBD2 (5 bases each). Germline-derived CDR1 and CDR2 are LGHNA and YSLEER. V lost 0 bases and J lost 2, with 11 bases in between. CDR3 size: 15 residues. CDR3 sequence reads: CASSQDIGDPYEQYF. The CDR3 nucleotides read TGCGCCAGCAGCCAAGATATCGGGGACCCCTACGAGCAGTACTTC.

This chain uses TRBV5-1 with TRBJ2-1; 13 positions agree with TRBD2. From germline, CDR1 is SGHRS and CDR2 YFSETQ. V trimming: 4 bases; J trimming: 13 bases; junction bases outside the gene matches: 5. This CDR3 spans 13 amino acids. Here the CDR3 reads CASSIGLAGDQFF. CDR3 DNA: TGCGCCAGCAGCATTGGACTAGCGGGGGACCAGTTCTTC.

This clonotype was recorded a few times. V and J are TRBV6-6 and TRBJ1-6; a possible D gene is TRBD1 (5 bases). Germline-derived CDR1 and CDR2 are MNHNY and SVGAGI (reference sequence). CDR3 size: 13 residues. Between the trimmed V and J ends, which lost 7 bases and 5 bases, there was a span of 9 bases. CDR3 coding DNA: TGTGCCAGCATGGGCAGGGATAATTCACCCCTCCACTTT. Amino acid sequence: CASMGRDNSPLHF.

This rearrangement joins TRBV7-9 to TRBJ2-1, with TRBD2 matching over 10 bases. Germline assignment: CDR1 SEHNR and CDR2 FQNEAQ (reference sequence). Unmatched junction bases numbered 5, after V lost 3 bases and J lost 6 bases. The length of the CDR3 is 15 residues. CDR3 in DNA: TGTGCCAGCAGCTTCCCAGCGGGGGGGCTCAATGAGCAGTTCTTC. Protein sequence: CASSFPAGGLNEQFF.

This clonotype was observed a handful of times. This sequence joins TRBV28 and TRBJ2-5; TRBD2 matches 7 bases. The CDR3 runs 15 residues. The germline V gene has CDR1 MDHEN and CDR2 SYDVKM. V gave up 10 bases and J gave up 4 bases; unmatched junction bases: 15. CDR3 DNA: TGTGCCACCGATGGGGAGGGGAAAGGAGGAGAGACCCAGTACTTC. Its translation: CATDGEGKGGETQYF.

The chain is built from TRBV7-2 and TRBJ2-7; D remains unclear. V was pared by 4 bases and J by 7 bases, with 17 bases between. The germline gives CDR1 SGHTA, CDR2 FQGNSA. The CDR3 spans 14 residues. CDR3 in amino acids: CASSSLAGRGEQYF. The CDR3 nucleotides are TGTGCCAGCAGCTCCCTTGCCGGCCGTGGGGAGCAGTACTTC.

The sample holds a few counts of this clonotype. The chain employs TRBV5-1 and TRBJ2-5; the match to TRBD1 covers 9 bases. The CDR3 runs to 14 residues. Losses at the gene ends were 4 bases for V and 5 bases for J; bases not matched to a gene: 6. Germline values: CDR1 SGHRS, CDR2 YFSETQ. The CDR3 DNA reads TGCGCCAGCAGCCCAACAGGGGGCAAGGAGACCCAGTACTTC. It yields the protein CASSPTGGKETQYF.

This clonotype was observed a few times. The chain employs TRBV5-5 and TRBJ1-2; 7 nucleotides agree with TRBD1. V lost 4 bases to trimming and J lost 7 bases; unmatched junction nucleotides: 16. Germline values: CDR1 SGHKS, CDR2 YYEKEE (reference sequence). The CDR3 is 16 residues long. The CDR3 spells CASSRQIYDREGGYTF. The CDR3 DNA reads TGTGCCAGCAGCCGACAAATTTACGACAGGGAGGGTGGCTACACCTTC. Variable domain in full (rest from reference TRBV5-5 and TRBJ1-2): DAGVTQSPTHLIKTRGQQVTLRCSPISGHKSVSWYQQVLGQGPQFIFQYYEKEERGRGNFPDRFSARQFPNYSSELNVNALLLGDSALYLCASSRQIYDREGGYTFGSGTRLTVV.

V usage is TRBV12-3 or TRBV12-4 and J usage is TRBJ1-1; no reliable D call. This CDR3 comprises 13 residues. The V gene lost 4 bases and the J gene lost 6 bases, with 12 bases spanning the gap. This chain's CDR3 is CASSSTDVSEAFF. In DNA, the CDR3 is TGTGCCAGCAGTTCGACGGACGTTTCTGAAGCTTTCTTT.

This clonotype was counted only a few times. The chain recombines TRBV7-9 with TRBJ2-1; D is undetermined. Germline loops: CDR1 SEHNR, CDR2 FQNEAQ (reference sequence). V lost 2 bases and J 8 bases, leaving 7 bases between the germline ends. This CDR3 is 12 amino acids long. The CDR3 region has the DNA TGTGCCAGCAGCTTATCAAAGTATGAGCAGTTCTTC. It encodes CASSLSKYEQFF.

The chain has TRBV7-9 and TRBJ1-1; D perhaps matches TRBD1 (6 bases). The germline V gene encodes CDR1 SEHNR and CDR2 FQNEAQ (reference sequence). Deletions cut 1 base from V and 0 bases from J, with 9 bases between. The CDR3 consists of 15 residues. CDR3 nucleotide sequence: TGTGCCAGCAGCTTAGGGGACACGATGAACACTGAAGCTTTCTTT. Its translation: CASSLGDTMNTEAFF. The full variable domain, rest sourced from reference TRBV7-9 and TRBJ1-1, is DTGVSQNPRHKITKRGQNVTFRCDPISEHNRLYWYRQTLGQGPEFLTYFQNEAQLEKSRLLSDRFSAERPKGSFSTLEIQRTEQGDSAMYLCASSLGDTMNTEAFFGQGTRLTVV.

J is TRBJ2-2 and V is TRBV20-1; 9 nucleotides match TRBD2. CDR1 and CDR2 from the germline V gene are DFQATT and SNEGSKA (reference sequence). CDR3 length equals 15 residues. The J segment lost 6 bases and the V segment lost 1 base, leaving 6 bases of the junction unmatched. The chain's CDR3 is CSARVAGGPSGELFF. The CDR3 DNA follows: TGCAGTGCTAGAGTGGCGGGAGGGCCTTCCGGGGAGCTGTTTTTT.

This clonotype was recorded a few times. The chain carries TRBV5-4 and TRBJ1-6, with D unresolved. The V gene lost 1 base and the J gene lost 7 bases, with 12 bases spanning the gap. The CDR3 covers 15 residues. Germline lookup yields CDR1 SGHNT and CDR2 YYREEE (reference sequence). For the CDR3, the DNA is TGTGCCAGCAGCTTGAAGGAGAGGTACAATTCACCCCTCCACTTT. The encoded protein is CASSLKERYNSPLHF.